These 30 T cell receptor beta chains were sequenced from one sample in a study of CD8+ T cells in alopecia areata. RNA was extracted and reverse transcribed into cDNA as the sequencing template. Sequenced by immunoSEQ multiplex PCR; TCRdb stores in-frame clones only, minus some. The repertoire holds more than 200,000 clones, with about two thirds as singletons. The material sequenced was CD4+ T cells sorted from blood, taken at week 0. Every receptor here comes from a human donor with alopecia areata.

CDR3 in DNA: TGTGCCAGCAGTTTTAGGGACAAGAACTATGGCTACACCTTC. Residues: CASSFRDKNYGYTF. This chain uses TRBV27 with TRBJ1-2; a weak D match, TRBD1 (6 bases). V lost 3 bases to trimming and J lost 2 bases, with 10 bases between them. This CDR3 contains 14 residues. From germline, CDR1 is MNHEY and CDR2 SMNVEV (reference sequence).

The chain uses TRBV29-1 and TRBJ2-1, with TRBD2 matching 14 bases. The CDR3 extends over 15 amino acids. J was trimmed by 6 bases and V by 4 bases; bases with no gene match: 5. Germline values: CDR1 SQVTM, CDR2 ANQGSEA. In nucleotides, the CDR3 is TGCAGCGTTGGGTGGACTAGCGGGGGGTCCAATGAGCAGTTCTTC. Residues: CSVGWTSGGSNEQFF.

The gene calls are TRBV7-9 and TRBJ2-1; 9 bases match TRBD2. From germline, CDR1 is SEHNR and CDR2 FQNEAQ (reference sequence). The CDR3 spans 16 residues. The V gene end was trimmed by 5 bases and the J gene end by 4 bases; junction bases not matched to a gene: 9. CDR3 nucleotide sequence: TGTGCCAGCAGCCGAATAGCGGGGGATTCATACAATGAGCAGTTCTTC. Its translation: CASSRIAGDSYNEQFF. Looking up the rest from reference TRBV7-9 and TRBJ2-1 gives the full variable domain: DTGVSQNPRHKITKRGQNVTFRCDPISEHNRLYWYRQTLGQGPEFLTYFQNEAQLEKSRLLSDRFSAERPKGSFSTLEIQRTEQGDSAMYLCASSRIAGDSYNEQFFGPGTRLTVL.

This chain uses TRBV29-1 with TRBJ2-3, with 9 bases aligning to TRBD1. Germline CDR1 is SQVTM and CDR2 is ANQGSEA. Trimming at V came to 7 bases and at J to 2 bases, leaving 10 bases not matched to a gene. This CDR3 is 15 amino acids long. In DNA, the CDR3 is TGCAGCGCCGAAGACACAGGGGGCCTCACAGATACGCAGTATTTT. Encoded protein: CSAEDTGGLTDTQYF.

This clone came up a few times. J is TRBJ1-1 and V is TRBV25-1; 8 bases are shared with TRBD1. This CDR3 contains 14 residues. The V gene's germline CDR1 is MGHDK and CDR2 SYGVNS. After removal of 4 bases from V and 6 bases from J, the junction contained 7 bases not matched to a gene. CDR3 amino acids: CASSGIQGAAEAFF. DNA for the CDR3: TGTGCCAGCAGTGGCATCCAGGGGGCGGCTGAAGCTTTCTTT.

The chain's CDR3 is CASSLGQGSNQPQHF. Here the CDR3 DNA reads TGTGCCAGCAGCTTAGGGCAGGGATCCAATCAGCCCCAGCATTTT. This chain connects TRBV7-8 to TRBJ1-5, with a tentative D call TRBD1 (5 bases). Germline lookup yields CDR1 SGHVS and CDR2 FQNEAQ. This CDR3 contains 15 residues. Trimming shortened V by 1 base and J by 3 bases, and 10 bases separated the two germline ends. The full variable domain, in which reference TRBV7-8 and TRBJ1-5 provide the parts outside the CDR3, is GAGVSQSPRYKVAKRGQDVALRCDPISGHVSLFWYQQALGQGPEFLTYFQNEAQLDKSGLPSDRFFAERPEGSVSTLKIQRTQQEDSAVYLCASSLGQGSNQPQHFGDGTRLSIL.

A single count supports this clone. The chain links TRBV11-1 to TRBJ1-1; D not resolved. Trimming left V 5 bases short and J 5 bases short, with 15 bases between. The germline V gene has CDR1 SGHAT and CDR2 FQDESV (reference sequence). The length of the CDR3 is 14 residues. The CDR3: CASSPQGLGTEAFF. CDR3 in DNA: TGTGCCAGCAGCCCACAAGGGTTAGGGACTGAAGCTTTCTTT.

This clone was counted between two and nine times. V and J are TRBV25-1 and TRBJ2-1; D uncertain. Germline CDR1 reads MGHDK; CDR2 reads SYGVNS. Trimming left V 4 bases short and J 1 base short, with 8 bases between. The CDR3 spans 14 residues. The CDR3 sequence: CASSASSSYNEQFF. The DNA of the CDR3 is TGTGCCAGCAGTGCCTCCTCGTCCTACAATGAGCAGTTCTTC.

This clone was found once. The rearrangement links TRBV29-1 to TRBJ2-7; 7 bases map to TRBD1. Germline CDR1 reads SQVTM; CDR2 reads ANQGSEA. The CDR3 has 12 amino acids. V lost 7 bases to trimming and J lost 3 bases; unmatched junction nucleotides: 6. As DNA, the CDR3 is TGCAGCGCGAGGGGGACAGACTACGAGCAGTACTTC. It codes for CSARGTDYEQYF.

This clone has a single count. CDR3: CASSLGSGVDEQYF. In DNA, the CDR3 is TGCGCCAGCAGCTTGGGATCAGGGGTCGACGAGCAGTACTTC. The rearrangement links TRBV5-1 to TRBJ2-7; weak D call: TRBD1 (6 bases). The CDR3 is 14 amino acids. The germline V and J ends were trimmed by 0 bases and 5 bases, with 12 bases remaining between them. Germline assignment: CDR1 SGHRS and CDR2 YFSETQ. Variable domain in full (rest from reference TRBV5-1 and TRBJ2-7): KAGVTQTPRYLIKTRGQQVTLSCSPISGHRSVSWYQQTPGQGLQFLFEYFSETQRNKGNFPGRFSGRQFSNSRSEMNVSTLELGDSALYLCASSLGSGVDEQYFGPGTRLTVT.

This clone was detected once. J is TRBJ2-1 and V is TRBV5-1; perhaps TRBD2 as D (5 bases). Germline lookup yields CDR1 SGHRS and CDR2 YFSETQ. The CDR3 totals 15 residues. Trimming stripped 4 bases from V and 5 bases from J, with 16 bases between. For the CDR3, the DNA is TGCGCCAGCAGCCCGGCCGGGGTAATAAACAATGAGCAGTTCTTC. Translated: CASSPAGVINNEQFF.

The genes are TRBV23-1 and TRBJ2-7; 7 bases agree with TRBD1. TRBV23-1 counts as an open reading frame of uncertain function. The CDR3 runs to 13 residues. After removal of 4 bases from V and 3 bases from J, the junction contained 3 bases not matched to a gene. CDR3 nucleotide sequence: TGCGCCAGCAGTCGGTACAGGGGCTACGAGCAGTACTTC. This translates into CASSRYRGYEQYF.

This rearrangement joins TRBV27 to TRBJ1-2; D is unresolved. This CDR3 contains 13 residues. Trimming left V 4 bases short and J 1 base short, with 7 bases between. In germline, CDR1 is MNHEY, CDR2 SMNVEV (reference sequence). The CDR3 DNA sequence: TGTGCCAGCAGTTATCGGGGTAACTATGGCTACACCTTC. As protein: CASSYRGNYGYTF.

The chain employs TRBV10-3 and TRBJ2-5; D is unclear. Germline CDR1 ENHRY, CDR2 SYGVKD. The CDR3 extends over 12 amino acids. The ends were cut back, 3 bases at V and 3 bases at J, with 5 bases in the middle. The CDR3 is CAISDQKETQYF. The DNA of the CDR3 is TGTGCCATCAGTGACCAAAAAGAGACCCAGTACTTC.

The CDR3 loop reads CASSEDRGAQETQYF. The CDR3 nucleotides are TGCGCCAGCAGCGAGGACAGGGGAGCCCAAGAGACCCAGTACTTC. The chain combines TRBV5-1 with TRBJ2-5; 9 nucleotides agree with TRBD1. The CDR3 contains 15 residues. In germline, CDR1 is SGHRS, CDR2 YFSETQ. The V gene end was trimmed by 4 bases and the J gene end by 1 base; junction bases not matched to a gene: 5.

The V call is TRBV20-1, the J call TRBJ1-2, with D unresolved. Between the trimmed V and J ends, which lost 3 bases and 8 bases, there was a span of 10 bases. The CDR3 consists of 11 residues. Germline CDR1 DFQATT, CDR2 SNEGSKA (reference sequence). In DNA, the CDR3 is TGCAGTGCTAGGCGACCGCGGGGCTACACCTTC. As protein: CSARRPRGYTF.

The rearrangement joins TRBV4-3 to TRBJ2-7; 9 positions match TRBD2. The CDR3 sequence is 17 residues long. In germline, CDR1 is LGHNA, CDR2 YSLEER. The junction had 16 bases not matched to a gene; V was cut back by 4 bases and J by 6 bases. CDR3 in amino acids: CASSRYASGDRRGEQYF. CDR3 DNA sequence: TGCGCCAGCAGCCGCTATGCTAGCGGGGATCGACGTGGCGAGCAGTACTTC.

The rearrangement joins TRBV5-4 to TRBJ2-2; a possible D gene is TRBD1 (5 bases). The CDR3 is 13 amino acids. V was clipped by 3 bases and J by 5 bases, with 8 bases between them. The V gene's germline CDR1 is SGHNT and CDR2 YYREEE (reference sequence). The CDR3 here is CASSWGQTGELFF. For the CDR3, the DNA is TGTGCCAGCAGCTGGGGCCAAACCGGGGAGCTGTTTTTT.

This chain connects TRBV7-9 to TRBJ2-5; D perhaps matches TRBD2 (5 bases). CDR1 is SEHNR, CDR2 FQNEAQ, per germline (reference sequence). This CDR3 region has 11 residues. V lost 5 bases, J lost 7 bases, and 8 bases lay in between. This CDR3 is CASSPEGTQYF. The CDR3 DNA sequence: TGTGCCAGCAGCCCCGAGGGGACCCAGTACTTC.

This chain uses TRBV30 with TRBJ2-5, with D possibly called TRBD1 or TRBD2 (5 bases each). Germline assignment: CDR1 GTSNPN and CDR2 SVGIG (reference sequence). The CDR3 loop spans 15 amino acids. Trimming stripped 1 base from V and 1 base from J, with 13 bases between. The CDR3 loop reads CAWSEKGRLQETQYF. CDR3 DNA: TGTGCCTGGAGTGAGAAGGGACGCCTCCAAGAGACCCAGTACTTC.

The genes are TRBV29-1 and TRBJ2-1, with 7 bases matching TRBD1. The CDR3 covers 12 residues. Losses at the gene ends were 6 bases for V and 9 bases for J; bases not matched to a gene: 8. Germline assignment: CDR1 SQVTM and CDR2 ANQGSEA. The CDR3 DNA reads as TGCAGCGTGGGCGGGCCAGGGGGTGAGCAGTTCTTC. It yields the protein CSVGGPGGEQFF.

The chain uses TRBV30 and TRBJ2-3; TRBD2 agrees at 8 bases. After removal of 2 bases from V and 4 bases from J, the junction contained 11 bases not matched to a gene. The CDR3 has 16 amino acids. Germline V gives CDR1 GTSNPN, CDR2 SVGIG (reference sequence). The CDR3, as DNA: TGTGCCTGGAGTTTTCTACGGGGGGGCGGCCCAGATACGCAGTATTTT. It is translated as CAWSFLRGGGPDTQYF.

This sequence joins TRBV5-1 and TRBJ2-5, with unresolved D. The V end was cut by 4 bases, the J end by 0 bases, with 10 bases between. The CDR3 totals 14 residues. Germline loops: CDR1 SGHRS, CDR2 YFSETQ. This CDR3 reads CASSNQPYQETQYF. CDR3 in DNA: TGCGCCAGCAGCAATCAGCCGTACCAAGAGACCCAGTACTTC.

The CDR3 bases are TGCGCCAGCAGCCAAGGTTGGGGGTCCCTCACAGATACGCAGTATTTT. This sequence encodes CASSQGWGSLTDTQYF. V and J are TRBV4-1 and TRBJ2-3; D might be TRBD1 or TRBD2, each matching 5 bases. The CDR3 is 16 amino acids. Germline V gene lookup returns CDR1 MGHRA and CDR2 YSYEKL. V lost 1 base and J lost 2, with 13 bases in between.

This clone has only one observation. The chain joins TRBV18 to TRBJ2-1; D not resolved. The CDR3 sequence is 12 residues long. The V end was cut by 6 bases, the J end by 7 bases, with 10 bases between. Germline assignment: CDR1 KGHSH and CDR2 LQKENI. CDR3 coding DNA: TGTGCCAGCTCCCAGTCCGGGAATGAGCAGTTCTTC. It specifies CASSQSGNEQFF.

The chain links TRBV9 to TRBJ1-6; 8 bases align to TRBD1. Germline V gene sequence: CDR1 SGDLS, CDR2 YYNGEE. J gave up 4 bases and V 4 bases, and 4 bases lay outside the gene matches. The CDR3 spans 15 residues. The CDR3 reads CASSSRTGYNSPLHF. Here the CDR3 DNA reads TGTGCCAGCAGCTCCCGGACAGGGTATAATTCACCCCTCCACTTT.

This clone was detected only a few times. The V gene is TRBV7-2, the J gene TRBJ2-1, with a possible D match to TRBD1 (5 bases). The CDR3 spans 13 residues. Germline CDR1 reads SGHTA; CDR2 reads FQGNSA. V was pared by 5 bases and J by 6 bases, with 11 bases between. CDR3 DNA: TGTGCCAGCAGCGCCCGACAGACCAATGAGCAGTTCTTC. This encodes CASSARQTNEQFF.

This clone came up a few times. The chain joins TRBV29-1 to TRBJ1-2; D call uncertain. Germline V CDR1 and CDR2: SQVTM, ANQGSEA. The V gene lost 5 bases and the J gene lost 4 bases, with 8 bases spanning the gap. There are 11 residues in the CDR3. The chain's CDR3 is CSVQVGYGYTF. In DNA, the CDR3 is TGCAGCGTTCAAGTCGGCTATGGCTACACCTTC.

To note about this clone: The sample has other DNA sequences that encode this CDR3 too. The chain joins TRBV4-3 to TRBJ1-1, with D perhaps matching TRBD1 (6 bases). V was trimmed by 1 base and J by 5 bases, leaving 8 bases between them. The CDR3 runs 13 residues. CDR1 and CDR2 (germline): LGHNA, YSLEER. The CDR3 protein is CASSQAQGTEAFF. In DNA form, the CDR3 reads TGCGCCAGCAGCCAAGCTCAGGGGACTGAAGCTTTCTTT.

V is TRBV6-5 and J is TRBJ2-7; no firm D call. Trimming took 8 bases from V and 3 from J, leaving 14 bases between them. The CDR3 has 13 amino acids. Germline CDR1 MNHEY, CDR2 SVGAGI. For the CDR3, the DNA is TGTGCCAGCCGTAGCCCTCTCCTCTACGAGCAGTACTTC. Translated: CASRSPLLYEQYF.